This is a list of T cell receptor beta chains from one sample in a study of response to subunit inactivated influenza vaccine. TCRdb fed the RT-PCR reads into MiXCR, producing one record per CDR3 protein. The sample contains approximately 490,000 distinct CDR3 sequences, approximately 6.9% of which appear only once. Sequenced material: PBMCs from blood, taken less than 25 months after vaccination. The receptor set was obtained from a man in his fifties or sixties who received an inactivated influenza vaccine. CDR3s leave out the opening cysteine and the closing phenylalanine or tryptophan. Each record gives: J gene, V gene, CDR3 protein.

TRBJ1-1 | TRBV10-3 | AIKQDGNTEAF
TRBJ2-7 | TRBV27 | ASSLGLAPSYEQY
TRBJ2-1 | TRBV12-3/TRBV12-4 | ASSLAGGRSVLF
TRBJ2-5 | TRBV7-9 | ASSRRGVQETQY
TRBJ2-1 | TRBV5-1 | ASSRAPGAVSSYNEQF
TRBJ2-1 | TRBV12-3/TRBV12-4 | ASSLAAGTGGFNEQF
TRBJ2-3 | TRBV6-5 | ASSFASGGADTQY
TRBJ2-1 | TRBV7-2 | ASSYNSGGYNEQF
TRBJ1-6 | TRBV15 | ATSRGRGMNSPLH
TRBJ1-3 | TRBV6-6 | ASSPVSGNTIY
TRBJ2-1 | TRBV12-3/TRBV12-4 | ASSFEAGRTLF
TRBJ2-5 | TRBV28 | ASSPHPGTSGISLGGTQY
TRBJ1-1 | TRBV12-3/TRBV12-4 | ASTLGNTEAF
TRBJ1-1 | TRBV7-8 | ASSLAREGLQAF
TRBJ2-7 | TRBV25-1 | ASSEWGQDSGKRYEQY
TRBJ2-2 | TRBV3-1 | ASSQVYAHSGRSPSNTGELF
TRBJ2-1 | TRBV10-3 | AIRTSGNNEQF
TRBJ1-5 | TRBV20-1 | SASDRDRGRQPQH
TRBJ2-1 | TRBV7-9 | ASTALNEQF
TRBJ2-1 | TRBV7-6 | ASSVGLAVAEQF
TRBJ2-1 | TRBV29-1 | SVGIGGLAGIGGSYNEQF
TRBJ1-2 | TRBV12-3/TRBV12-4 | ASSDGYYGYT
TRBJ2-7 | TRBV11-2 | ASSVGLANEQY
TRBJ2-1 | TRBV30 | AWSETGYNEQF
TRBJ2-5 | TRBV18 | ASSPPGRAQETQY
TRBJ2-3 | TRBV27 | ASSLRSSGSSAHTQY
TRBJ2-7 | TRBV3-1 | ASSQAPWEQY
TRBJ2-2 | TRBV29-1 | SVGKAGELF
TRBJ2-2 | TRBV7-2 | ASSARGITGELF
TRBJ2-1 | TRBV29-1 | SVDRLLRGGELNEQF
TRBJ2-1 | TRBV7-2 | ASSRGTGARNEQF
TRBJ1-2 | TRBV6-1 | ASGYPGGLDGYT
TRBJ2-7 | TRBV7-2 | ASSLAIDSSYEQY
TRBJ2-1 | TRBV4-3 | ASSPQVRGAGNEQF
TRBJ2-7 | TRBV20-1 | SARAPRTGISSYEQY
TRBJ1-5 | TRBV4-3 | ASSQDAGFQPQH
TRBJ2-1 | TRBV27 | ASSFEGLEQF
TRBJ2-1 | TRBV28 | ASISSGSSYNEQF
TRBJ1-6 | TRBV20-1 | SARDRQGSPLH
TRBJ2-1 | TRBV4-3 | ASSQASGTKDNEQF
TRBJ1-5 | TRBV5-8 | ASSRTGEKPQH
TRBJ1-6 | TRBV28 | ASSLRGQLNSPLH